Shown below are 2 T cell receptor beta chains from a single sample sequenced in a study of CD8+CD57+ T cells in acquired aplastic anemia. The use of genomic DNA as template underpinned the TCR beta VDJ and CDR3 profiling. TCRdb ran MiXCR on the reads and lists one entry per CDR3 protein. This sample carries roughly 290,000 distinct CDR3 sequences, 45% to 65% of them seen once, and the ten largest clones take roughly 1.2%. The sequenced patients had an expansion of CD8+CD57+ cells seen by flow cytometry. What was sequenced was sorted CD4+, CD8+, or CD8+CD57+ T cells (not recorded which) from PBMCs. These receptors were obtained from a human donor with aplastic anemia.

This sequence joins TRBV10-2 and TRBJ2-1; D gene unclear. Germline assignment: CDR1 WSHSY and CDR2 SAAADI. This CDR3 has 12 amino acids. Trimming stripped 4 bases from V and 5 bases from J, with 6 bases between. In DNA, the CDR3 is TGCGCCAGCAGTGTGGCAAACAATGAGCAGTTCTTC. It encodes CASSVANNEQFF.

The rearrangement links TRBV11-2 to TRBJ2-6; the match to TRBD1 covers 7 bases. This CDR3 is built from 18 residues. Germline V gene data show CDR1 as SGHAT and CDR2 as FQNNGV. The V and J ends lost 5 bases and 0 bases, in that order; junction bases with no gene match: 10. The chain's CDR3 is CASSMGQRGNSGANVLTF. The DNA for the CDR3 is TGTGCCAGCAGCATGGGACAGAGAGGAAACTCTGGGGCCAACGTCCTGACTTTC.